Sequencing of this T cell receptor (beta chain) was carried out in a study of CD8 T cells in Susac syndrome. Random hexamers were used to reverse transcribe the RNA input (about 0.5 to 1 ug). TCRdb reanalysed the immunoSEQ multiplex PCR reads using MiXCR and keeps one entry per CDR3 protein. The sample yields some 170,000 distinct CDR3 sequences, just under 95% seen once. Sequencing of TCR beta was carried out in blood CD8+ and CD4+ T cells. Germline values: CDR1 MNHEY, CDR2 SMNVEV (reference sequence). Trimming shortened V by 0 bases and J by 1 base, and 9 bases separated the two germline ends. This CDR3 contains 15 residues.

The chain combines TRBV27 with TRBJ1-1; the D is unclear. The TCR comes from a human donor with Susac syndrome. Specimen: CD4+ T cells from PBMCs. CDR3 in amino acids: CASSLSIRENTEAFF. CDR3 coding DNA: TGTGCCAGCAGTTTATCGATTCGGGAGAACACTGAAGCTTTCTTT.